Listed below are T cell receptor beta chains from one sample, sequenced in a study of cytomegalovirus exposure and HLA in healthy donors. Profiling relied on immunoSEQ multiplex PCR, and the TCRdb table lists in-frame clones only, not all of them. Of around 140,000 clones listed, approximately 90% are singletons. The specimen sequenced was PBMCs. Source of these receptors: a man aged 18 to 29 in good health and CMV-seropositive. The CDR3 runs from the conserved cysteine through the conserved F or W. A D gene is named only where the DNA matches it firmly. Only part of the rows carry a size: once, few, many, or a class if the clone is expanded.

V gene	clone size	J gene	D gene	CDR3 protein	CDR3 DNA
TRBV6-1	NA	TRBJ2-2	TRBD1	CASSELTGSVFF	TGTGCCAGCAGTGAGCTGACAGGGTCGGTGTTTTTT
TRBV9	NA	TRBJ1-3	TRBD1	CASSTTTGAPGNTIYF	TGTGCCAGCAGCACAACCACAGGGGCTCCTGGAAACACCATATATTTT
TRBV7-9	NA	TRBJ1-2	TRBD1	CASSYRQGSPIHYGYTF	TGTGCCAGCAGCTATAGACAGGGCTCGCCGATCCACTATGGCTACACCTTC
TRBV5-6	few	TRBJ1-6	NA	CASSLSGNSPLHF	TGTGCCAGCAGCTTGTCAGGGAATTCACCCCTCCACTTT
TRBV14	NA	TRBJ1-4	NA	CASSQDEGGAWEKLFF	TGTGCCAGCAGCCAAGATGAAGGGGGGGCATGGGAAAAACTGTTTTTT
TRBV30	NA	TRBJ2-2	TRBD1	CAGKPGQGAVGELFF	TGTGCCGGGAAACCGGGACAGGGGGCTGTAGGGGAGCTGTTTTTT
TRBV30	NA	TRBJ1-5	NA	CAWSRTYSNQPQHF	TGTGCCTGGAGTCGAACTTATAGCAATCAGCCCCAGCATTTT
TRBV5-1	NA	TRBJ1-1	NA	CASSLGRERTEAFF	TGCGCCAGCAGCTTGGGGAGGGAGAGGACTGAAGCTTTCTTT
TRBV6-5	NA	TRBJ2-1	TRBD2	CASRPGLAAYNEQFF	TGTGCCAGCAGGCCCGGACTAGCAGCCTACAATGAGCAGTTCTTC
TRBV6-1	few	TRBJ2-5	NA	CASRTSLVRETQYF	TGTGCCAGCAGGACGTCCTTGGTGAGGGAGACCCAGTACTTC
TRBV2	NA	TRBJ1-6	NA	CASLIDSSYNSPLHF	TGTGCCAGTCTTATTGATAGCTCCTATAATTCACCCCTCCACTTT
TRBV2	NA	TRBJ2-1	NA	CASLGVRRAGNNEQFF	TGTGCCAGTCTGGGGGTTAGGAGGGCAGGTAACAATGAGCAGTTCTTC
TRBV9	few	TRBJ1-2	NA	CASSVVNGGYTF	TGTGCCAGCAGCGTAGTGAACGGTGGCTACACCTTC
TRBV29-1	NA	TRBJ2-1	TRBD2	CSVDSGGNNNEQFF	TGCAGCGTTGATAGCGGGGGGAACAACAATGAGCAGTTCTTC
TRBV9	NA	TRBJ2-3	TRBD1	CASSVGQGSTDTQYF	TGTGCCAGCAGCGTAGGACAGGGAAGCACAGATACGCAGTATTTT
TRBV4-2	few	TRBJ2-7	TRBD2	CASSQGAGTSGETEQYF	TGTGCCAGCAGCCAAGGCGCCGGGACTAGCGGGGAAACCGAGCAGTACTTC
TRBV11-2	once	TRBJ2-3	TRBD1	CASSGPTGGVISDTQYF	TGTGCCAGCAGCGGGCCGACAGGGGGCGTAATTTCAGATACGCAGTATTTT
TRBV30	few	TRBJ1-5	NA	CAWSVRGGGNQPQHF	TGTGCCTGGAGTGTACGGGGAGGGGGCAATCAGCCCCAGCATTTT
TRBV7-8	NA	TRBJ1-2	TRBD1	CASSFRGDRGKGGYTF	TGTGCCAGCAGCTTTCGGGGGGACAGGGGGAAAGGTGGCTACACCTTC
TRBV15	NA	TRBJ2-1	NA	CATSRESHQGIRSYNEQFF	TGTGCCACCAGCAGAGAATCCCACCAGGGTATCCGCTCCTACAATGAGCAGTTCTTC
TRBV5-1	NA	TRBJ2-3	TRBD2	CASRGGRTTDTQYF	TGCGCCAGTCGGGGGGGCCGGACTACAGATACGCAGTATTTT
TRBV9	NA	TRBJ2-7	TRBD1	CASSKQGASYEQYF	TGTGCCAGCAGCAAACAGGGGGCGAGCTACGAGCAGTACTTC
TRBV28	NA	TRBJ2-7	TRBD2	CASTTGGQYEQYF	TGTGCCAGCACAACGGGGGGGCAGTACGAGCAGTACTTC
TRBV6-6	NA	TRBJ2-6	NA	CASRPLNSGANVLTF	TGTGCCAGCAGACCTCTAAACTCTGGGGCCAACGTCCTGACTTTC
TRBV28	NA	TRBJ1-1	NA	CASSFQGRAFF	TGTGCCAGCAGTTTTCAGGGGCGGGCTTTCTTT
TRBV4-1	NA	TRBJ1-5	NA	CASSQTGLNQPQHF	TGCGCCAGCAGCCAAACAGGGCTCAATCAGCCCCAGCATTTT
TRBV6-4	NA	TRBJ2-1	NA	CASSDSGAPWNEQFF	TGTGCCAGCAGTGACTCCGGAGCTCCTTGGAATGAGCAGTTCTTC
TRBV2	NA	TRBJ2-1	TRBD1	CASSHPTGQAYNEQFF	TGTGCCAGCAGTCACCCTACGGGACAGGCTTACAATGAGCAGTTCTTC
TRBV10-3	NA	TRBJ1-5	NA	CAIRQGNGNQPQHF	TGTGCCATCAGGCAGGGGAATGGCAATCAGCCCCAGCATTTT
TRBV27	NA	TRBJ2-1	TRBD2	CASSSTTSGSYNEQFF	TGTGCCAGCAGTTCAACAACTAGCGGCTCCTACAATGAGCAGTTCTTC
TRBV5-1	NA	TRBJ1-1	NA	CASSFGTEAFF	TGCGCCAGCAGCTTTGGGACAGAAGCTTTCTTT
TRBV10-3	NA	TRBJ2-7	TRBD1	CAISGRTGSDSYEQYF	TGTGCCATCAGTGGCCGGACAGGGTCGGACTCCTACGAGCAGTACTTC
TRBV6-1	NA	TRBJ2-7	NA	CASSSSAGSLYEQYF	TGTGCCAGCAGTTCATCAGCGGGCTCCCTCTACGAGCAGTACTTC
TRBV5-1	NA	TRBJ2-7	NA	CASSSGQNYEQYF	TGCGCCAGCAGCTCCGGACAGAACTACGAGCAGTACTTC
TRBV27	once	TRBJ1-1	NA	CASSFRQQNTEAFF	TGTGCCAGCAGTTTCCGACAGCAGAACACTGAAGCTTTCTTT
TRBV10-1	few	TRBJ1-1	NA	CASSGQRNTEAFF	TGCGCCAGCAGTGGACAGCGGAACACTGAAGCTTTCTTT
TRBV19	NA	TRBJ1-5	NA	CASSITVFIQPQHF	TGTGCCAGTAGTATAACGGTCTTTATCCAGCCCCAGCATTTT
TRBV5-1	NA	TRBJ2-7	NA	CASSPVSYYEQYF	TGCGCCAGCAGCCCGGTGTCCTATTACGAGCAGTACTTC
TRBV5-4	NA	TRBJ1-3	NA	CASSLTGSGNTIYF	TGTGCCAGCAGCTTGACAGGGTCTGGAAACACCATATATTTT
TRBV19	NA	TRBJ1-4	TRBD1	CASRYRSRGNEKLFF	TGTGCCAGTAGGTATAGGTCCAGGGGGAATGAAAAACTGTTTTTT
TRBV18	NA	TRBJ2-7	TRBD1	CASSKGQGNEQYF	TGTGCCAGCTCAAAGGGACAGGGGAACGAGCAGTACTTC
TRBV11-1	NA	TRBJ1-2	TRBD1	CASSWTGDDGYTF	TGTGCCAGCAGCTGGACAGGCGATGATGGCTACACCTTC